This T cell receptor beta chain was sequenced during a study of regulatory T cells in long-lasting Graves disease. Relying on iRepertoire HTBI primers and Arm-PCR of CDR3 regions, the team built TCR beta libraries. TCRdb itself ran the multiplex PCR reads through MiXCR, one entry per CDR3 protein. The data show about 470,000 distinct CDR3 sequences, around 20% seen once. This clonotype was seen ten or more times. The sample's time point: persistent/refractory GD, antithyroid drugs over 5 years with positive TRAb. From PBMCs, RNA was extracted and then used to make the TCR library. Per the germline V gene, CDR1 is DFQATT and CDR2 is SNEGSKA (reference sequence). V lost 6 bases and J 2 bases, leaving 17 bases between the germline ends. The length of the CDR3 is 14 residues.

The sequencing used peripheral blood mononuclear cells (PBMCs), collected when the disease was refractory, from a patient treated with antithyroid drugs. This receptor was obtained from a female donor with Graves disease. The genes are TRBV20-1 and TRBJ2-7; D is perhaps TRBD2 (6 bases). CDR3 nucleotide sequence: TGCAGTGCCGGACCGGGACTCGCACCCTACGAGCAGTACTTC. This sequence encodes CSAGPGLAPYEQYF.